The entry below gives a single TCR beta chain sequence along with its context. The trim removed 5 bases at V and 3 bases at J, leaving 5 bases unmatched. CDR1 LNHNV and CDR2 YYDKDF come from the germline V gene (reference sequence). This CDR3 comprises 14 residues. The source of the sample is a study of cytomegalovirus exposure and HLA in healthy donors. TCRdb's copy holds only in-frame clones and misses some; the assay was immunoSEQ multiplex PCR. Of 90,000 to 110,000 clones listed, 88% are singletons. The receptor comes from a woman under 30 in good health and CMV-seronegative. The chain uses TRBV15 and TRBJ1-2, with 8 bases fitting TRBD1. The sequenced sample consisted of PBMCs. CDR3 DNA sequence: TGTGCCACCAGCGTGGACAGGGTTGACTATGGCTACACCTTC. Translated: CATSVDRVDYGYTF.